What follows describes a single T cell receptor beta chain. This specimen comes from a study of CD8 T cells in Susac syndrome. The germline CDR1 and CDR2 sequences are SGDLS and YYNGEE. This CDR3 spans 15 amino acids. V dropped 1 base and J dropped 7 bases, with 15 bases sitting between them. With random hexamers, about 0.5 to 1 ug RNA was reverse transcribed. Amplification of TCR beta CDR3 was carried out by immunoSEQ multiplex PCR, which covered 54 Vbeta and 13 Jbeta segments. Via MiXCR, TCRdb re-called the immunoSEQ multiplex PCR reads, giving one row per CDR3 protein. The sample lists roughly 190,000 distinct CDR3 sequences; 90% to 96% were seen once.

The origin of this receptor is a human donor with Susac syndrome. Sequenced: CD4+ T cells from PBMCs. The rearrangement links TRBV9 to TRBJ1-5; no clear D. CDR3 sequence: CASSVSGDAGQPQHF. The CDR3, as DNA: TGTGCCAGCAGCGTATCGGGAGATGCTGGGCAGCCCCAGCATTTT.